This passage covers 22 T cell receptor beta chains from one sample sequenced in a study of cytomegalovirus exposure and HLA in healthy donors. The assay was immunoSEQ multiplex PCR, and TCRdb's table has in-frame clones only and misses some. The profile shows roughly 250,000 clones, roughly 89% of them singletons. Sequencing input: PBMCs. These receptors originate from a young man in good health and CMV-seronegative.

The gene calls are TRBV4-3 and TRBJ2-3; D may be TRBD2 (5 bases). Germline CDR1 LGHNA, CDR2 YSLEER. Trimming cost V 1 base and J 6 bases, with 8 bases left between them. The CDR3 consists of 13 residues. Written as DNA, the CDR3 is TGCGCCAGCAGCCAAGTGATAGCGGATACGCAGTATTTT. Translating gives CASSQVIADTQYF.

The chain links TRBV11-2 to TRBJ2-7; D is unresolved. This CDR3 spans 11 amino acids. Germline lookup yields CDR1 SGHAT and CDR2 FQNNGV. Trimming cost V 5 bases and J 4 bases, with 6 bases left between them. CDR3 protein: CASSPFYEQYF. CDR3 nucleotide sequence: TGTGCCAGCAGCCCCTTTTACGAGCAGTACTTC.

This clone is a singleton in its sample. The chain combines TRBV7-2 with TRBJ2-7, with D unclear. The CDR3 runs 15 residues. Germline lookup yields CDR1 SGHTA and CDR2 FQGNSA. V lost 5 bases, J lost 5 bases, and 19 bases lay in between. This CDR3 is CASSKTRIERHEQYF. The CDR3 coding sequence is TGTGCCAGCAGCAAGACCCGCATCGAGAGGCACGAGCAGTACTTC. Using reference TRBV7-2 and TRBJ2-7 for the parts outside the CDR3, the full variable domain is GAGVSQSPSNKVTEKGKDVELRCDPISGHTALYWYRQSLGQGLEFLIYFQGNSAPDKSGLPSDRFSAERTGGSVSTLTIQRTQQEDSAVYLCASSKTRIERHEQYFGPGTRLTVT.

The J gene is TRBJ2-7, the V gene TRBV5-4; 11 bases match TRBD2. V gave up 4 bases and J gave up 3 bases; unmatched junction bases: 3. The CDR3 runs 14 residues. The germline V gene has CDR1 SGHNT and CDR2 YYREEE (reference sequence). The CDR3: CASSAGTSGYEQYF. CDR3 in DNA: TGTGCCAGCAGCGCGGGGACTAGCGGCTACGAGCAGTACTTC.

The chain uses TRBV19 and TRBJ1-2, with unresolved D. The CDR3 loop spans 14 amino acids. The V end was cut by 7 bases, the J end by 1 base, with 13 bases between. Germline CDR1 LNHDA, CDR2 SQIVND (reference sequence). CDR3 protein: CASTSVGGNYGYTF. The CDR3 DNA sequence: TGTGCCAGTACCTCAGTGGGAGGTAACTATGGCTACACCTTC.

This clone was seen more than once but under ten times. The gene calls are TRBV28 and TRBJ1-2; TRBD1 agrees at 9 bases. CDR1 is MDHEN, CDR2 SYDVKM, per germline. V was pared by 7 bases and J by 4 bases, with 4 bases of the junction left unmatched. The CDR3 loop spans 13 amino acids. The CDR3: CASIGQGPYGYTF. In DNA, the CDR3 is TGTGCCAGCATAGGACAGGGGCCCTATGGCTACACCTTC.

This chain joins TRBV6-1 and TRBJ2-3; 8 nucleotides line up with TRBD1. CDR1 is MNHNS, CDR2 SASEGT, per germline. The CDR3 runs 17 residues. V trimming: 2 bases; J trimming: 0 bases; junction bases outside the gene matches: 7. The CDR3 nucleotides are TGTGCCAGCAGTGAATTCTGGGGACAGGCTAGCACAGATACGCAGTATTTT. As protein: CASSEFWGQASTDTQYF.

This rearrangement joins TRBV19 to TRBJ2-7, with D possibly TRBD1 on 6 matching bases. The CDR3 is made up of 14 amino acids. CDR1 is LNHDA, CDR2 SQIVND, per germline (reference sequence). The V end lost 4 bases, the J end lost 0 bases, and 10 bases lay between the germline ends. CDR3: CASSSRDNSYEQYF. CDR3 DNA: TGTGCCAGTAGTAGCCGGGACAACTCCTACGAGCAGTACTTC. Supplemented by reference TRBV19 and TRBJ2-7, the full variable domain reads DGGITQSPKYLFRKEGQNVTLSCEQNLNHDAMYWYRQDPGQGLRLIYYSQIVNDFQKGDIAEGYSVSREKKESFPLTVTSAQKNPTAFYLCASSSRDNSYEQYFGPGTRLTVT.

The chain combines TRBV4-1 with TRBJ2-7; 8 nucleotides align to TRBD1. Germline CDR1 reads MGHRA; CDR2 reads YSYEKL. The V gene end was trimmed by 10 bases and the J gene end by 4 bases; junction bases not matched to a gene: 9. The CDR3 runs to 13 residues. CDR3 sequence reads: CATSDRDGYEQYF. The CDR3, as DNA: TGCGCCACCTCGGACAGGGACGGATACGAGCAGTACTTC.

The J gene is TRBJ1-3, the V gene TRBV9; no clear D gene. Germline assignment: CDR1 SGDLS and CDR2 YYNGEE. Trimming took off 0 bases at V and 0 bases at J, with 13 bases between the two ends. This CDR3 is built from 17 residues. CDR3 DNA: TGTGCCAGCAGCGTAGAGGAGGGAGGATCCTCTGGAAACACCATATATTTT. Encoded protein: CASSVEEGGSSGNTIYF.

The chain carries TRBV5-4 and TRBJ2-3, with D perhaps matching TRBD2 (5 bases). V lost 4 bases to trimming and J lost 3 bases, with 18 bases between them. CDR3 length: 16 amino acids. Germline values: CDR1 SGHNT, CDR2 YYREEE (reference sequence). The CDR3 loop is CASSSAEGKKTDTQYF. The CDR3 DNA reads as TGTGCCAGCAGCAGCGCCGAGGGAAAGAAGACAGATACGCAGTATTTT.

The gene calls are TRBV7-2 and TRBJ1-2; D unresolved. From germline, CDR1 is SGHTA and CDR2 FQGNSA. Trimming took 8 bases from V and 8 from J, leaving 18 bases between them. CDR3 length equals 13 residues. The CDR3 protein is CASAPWRVEGYTF. CDR3 DNA: TGTGCCAGCGCCCCGTGGAGGGTAGAAGGCTACACCTTC. The full variable domain, rest sourced from reference TRBV7-2 and TRBJ1-2, is GAGVSQSPSNKVTEKGKDVELRCDPISGHTALYWYRQSLGQGLEFLIYFQGNSAPDKSGLPSDRFSAERTGGSVSTLTIQRTQQEDSAVYLCASAPWRVEGYTFGSGTRLTVV.

This chain links TRBV5-1 with TRBJ2-7; 10 nucleotides match TRBD2. CDR3 length: 14 amino acids. Per germline, CDR1 SGHRS and CDR2 YFSETQ. With 2 bases clipped from V and 4 bases from J, the junction kept 3 bases outside the gene matches. In nucleotides, the CDR3 is TGCGCCAGCAGCTTCACTAGCGGGGCTTACGAGCAGTACTTC. This gives the protein CASSFTSGAYEQYF.

The genes are TRBV7-2 and TRBJ2-7, with 11 positions matching TRBD2. J was trimmed by 3 bases and V by 7 bases; bases with no gene match: 2. CDR1 and CDR2 (germline): SGHTA, FQGNSA. This CDR3 contains 13 residues. The CDR3 bases are TGTGCCAGCACTAGCGGGGGGTACTACGAGCAGTACTTC. Amino acid sequence: CASTSGGYYEQYF.

The chain recombines TRBV18 with TRBJ2-7, with D possibly TRBD2 on 5 matching bases. CDR3 size: 15 residues. The V gene's germline CDR1 is KGHSH and CDR2 LQKENI. The V and J ends lost 3 bases and 1 base respectively, with 13 bases between them. CDR3: CASSPDFVGSYEQYF. CDR3 nucleotides: TGTGCCAGCTCACCGGACTTCGTAGGATCCTACGAGCAGTACTTC.

This sequence joins TRBV28 and TRBJ1-2; D is undetermined. The length of the CDR3 is 12 residues. CDR1 and CDR2 from the germline V gene are MDHEN and SYDVKM. V was pared by 2 bases and J by 5 bases, with 6 bases between. The chain's CDR3 is CASSLAAYGYTF. The DNA of the CDR3 is TGTGCCAGCAGTTTAGCAGCGTATGGCTACACCTTC.

The chain links TRBV2 to TRBJ1-6; D is ambiguous. The germline CDR1 and CDR2 sequences are SNHLY and FYNNEI. The CDR3 contains 14 residues. V lost 11 bases and J lost 6, with 17 bases in between. DNA for the CDR3: TGTGCCGGGCTTGAAGACGGCATTAATTCACCCCTCCACTTT. This gives the protein CAGLEDGINSPLHF. Using reference TRBV2 and TRBJ1-6 for the parts outside the CDR3, the full variable domain is EPEVTQTPSHQVTQMGQEVILRCVPISNHLYFYWYRQILGQKVEFLVSFYNNEISEKSEIFDDQFSVERPDGSNFTLKIRSTKLEDSAMYFCAGLEDGINSPLHFGNGTRLTVT.

CDR3 region: CASSGRLDGETQYF. CDR3 coding DNA: TGTGCCAGCAGCGGGAGGTTGGACGGAGAGACCCAGTACTTC. The rearrangement uses TRBV9 and TRBJ2-5; a weak D match, TRBD2 (5 bases). V gave up 3 bases and J gave up 4 bases, with 13 bases separating them. Germline V gene data show CDR1 as SGDLS and CDR2 as YYNGEE. The CDR3 is 14 residues long. Together with reference TRBV9 and TRBJ2-5, the CDR3 gives the full variable domain: DSGVTQTPKHLITATGQRVTLRCSPRSGDLSVYWYQQSLDQGLQFLIQYYNGEERAKGNILERFSAQQFPDLHSELNLSSLELGDSALYFCASSGRLDGETQYFGPGTRLLVL.

This clone was detected only a few times. The chain joins TRBV5-4 to TRBJ2-3; 12 positions agree with TRBD2. V trimming: 3 bases; J trimming: 4 bases; junction bases outside the gene matches: 9. The CDR3 totals 17 residues. CDR1 and CDR2 from the germline V gene are SGHNT and YYREEE (reference sequence). CDR3 sequence (DNA): TGTGCCAGCAGCTGGAATCTAGCGGGGGGGCCCTCAGATACGCAGTATTTT. Its translation is CASSWNLAGGPSDTQYF. Together with reference TRBV5-4 and TRBJ2-3, the CDR3 gives the full variable domain: ETGVTQSPTHLIKTRGQQVTLRCSSQSGHNTVSWYQQALGQGPQFIFQYYREEENGRGNFPPRFSGLQFPNYSSELNVNALELDDSALYLCASSWNLAGGPSDTQYFGPGTRLTVL.

The genes are TRBV27 and TRBJ2-2, with 7 nucleotides matching TRBD2. This CDR3 spans 15 amino acids. The germline V gene has CDR1 MNHEY and CDR2 SMNVEV (reference sequence). V lost 6 bases to trimming and J lost 5 bases; unmatched junction nucleotides: 9. The CDR3 protein is CASSAMAGVTGELFF. DNA for the CDR3: TGTGCCAGCAGCGCCATGGCGGGAGTGACCGGGGAGCTGTTTTTT.

The chain recombines TRBV28 with TRBJ2-7, with 10 bases lining up with TRBD2. The germline gives CDR1 MDHEN, CDR2 SYDVKM. Germline trimming cut 5 bases from V and 0 bases from J; bases unmatched to any gene: 7. The CDR3 contains 16 residues. DNA of the CDR3: TGTGCCAGCAGTGATCTCAGCGGGAGGGACTCCTACGAGCAGTACTTC. Translation gives CASSDLSGRDSYEQYF.

V is TRBV19 and J is TRBJ1-5, with TRBD1 as a possible D gene (5 bases). The CDR3 has 14 residues. CDR1 is LNHDA, CDR2 SQIVND, per germline (reference sequence). V lost 6 bases to trimming and J lost 3 bases, with 12 bases between them. The CDR3 DNA follows: TGTGCCAGTAGGAAGGGGTTGGCCAATCAGCCCCAGCATTTT. Residues: CASRKGLANQPQHF.